Reported below is one TCR beta chain. The data were obtained in a study of CD8+ T cells in alopecia areata. The junction had 11 bases not matched to a gene; V was cut back by 8 bases and J by 3 bases. The CDR3 is 16 residues long. CDR1 and CDR2 (germline): GTSNPN, SVGIG (reference sequence). Sequencing relied on a cDNA template that was reverse transcribed from extracted RNA. The method was immunoSEQ multiplex PCR; TCRdb's version includes in-frame clones alone and lacks a portion of them. The data show tens of thousands of clones, around 54% seen once. Sequenced input: NKG2D-high CD8+ T cells sorted from blood. The receptor was isolated from a human donor with alopecia areata. The chain links TRBV30 to TRBJ2-3, with TRBD2 matching 13 bases. The CDR3 DNA follows: TGTGCCGCTCAACTTGGGACTAGCGGGGTAACAGATACGCAGTATTTT. This gives the protein CAAQLGTSGVTDTQYF. The full variable domain, with the rest looked up from reference TRBV30 and TRBJ2-3, is SQTIHQWPATLVQPVGSPLSLECTVEGTSNPNLYWYRQAAGRGLQLLFYSVGIGQISSEVPQNLSASRPQDRQFILSSKKLLLSDSGFYLCAAQLGTSGVTDTQYFGPGTRLTVL.